Shown below are 23 T cell receptor beta chains from a single sample sequenced in a study of patients and donors after allogeneic stem cell transplantation. TCRdb re-derived calls from the RT-PCR reads in MiXCR, one entry per CDR3 protein. The sample has about a million distinct CDR3 sequences, around 17% seen once. The sample was blood, either unsorted or a sorted T cell fraction (not recorded which). These TCRs come from a human donor who was either an allogeneic HSCT recipient or a stem cell or donor lymphocyte infusion donor (not recorded which). It is not recorded whose cells these are; they may come from a transplant donor.

Ten or more counts support this clonotype. This chain connects TRBV24-1 to TRBJ2-2; D might be TRBD2 (6 bases). V shed 4 bases and J shed 0 bases, with 11 bases lying between them. The CDR3 length is 16 residues. Per the germline V gene, CDR1 is KGHDR and CDR2 is SFDVKD. Here the CDR3 reads CATSDPGLANTGELFF. The CDR3 nucleotides read TGTGCCACCAGTGACCCGGGACTTGCGAACACCGGGGAGCTGTTTTTT.

The gene calls are TRBV10-3 and TRBJ2-5; D gene uncertain. Germline V gene sequence: CDR1 ENHRY, CDR2 SYGVKD. The V end was cut by 3 bases, the J end by 5 bases, with 16 bases between. This CDR3 is 15 amino acids long. CDR3 in amino acids: CAISDSGSSLETQYF. The CDR3 DNA follows: TGTGCCATCAGTGATAGTGGATCTAGTTTGGAGACCCAGTACTTC.

This clonotype was observed a single time. CDR3 DNA sequence: TGTGCCAGCAGGGCGAGCGGGGAGCTCACAGATACGCAGTATTTT. Its translation is CASRASGELTDTQYF. The rearrangement joins TRBV7-2 to TRBJ2-3; 7 bases align to TRBD2. The CDR3 consists of 15 residues. Germline CDR1 is SGHTA and CDR2 is FQGNSA. Germline trimming cut 6 bases from V and 2 bases from J; bases unmatched to any gene: 8.

CDR3 sequence: CASSLRFRSGRTGELFF. CDR3 nucleotides: TGTGCCAGCAGCTTAAGGTTTCGGTCAGGGCGGACCGGGGAGCTGTTTTTT. The chain joins TRBV7-3 to TRBJ2-2; D might be TRBD1 (5 bases). The CDR3 length is 17 residues. The germline V and J ends were trimmed by 1 base and 5 bases, with 17 bases remaining between them. The V gene's germline CDR1 is SGHTA and CDR2 FQGTGA.

This chain joins TRBV3-1 and TRBJ1-2; 7 positions match TRBD1. J lost 6 bases, V lost 3 bases, and 4 bases had no gene match. This CDR3 has 13 amino acids. The germline gives CDR1 LGHDT, CDR2 YNNKEL (reference sequence). CDR3 protein: CASSHGQDDGYTF. The CDR3 nucleotides read TGTGCCAGCAGCCATGGACAGGACGATGGCTACACCTTC. Supplemented by reference TRBV3-1 and TRBJ1-2, the full variable domain reads DTAVSQTPKYLVTQMGNDKSIKCEQNLGHDTMYWYKQDSKKFLKIMFSYNNKELIINETVPNRFSPKSPDKAHLNLHINSLELGDSAVYFCASSHGQDDGYTFGSGTRLTVV.

The V and J genes are TRBV21-1 and TRBJ1-5; whether TRBD1, the table's D call, matches the DNA was not checked. TRBV21-1 corresponds to a pseudogene. The CDR3 consists of 16 residues. The CDR3 spells CASSPRTGAPLQPQHF. For the CDR3, the DNA is TGTGCCAGCAGCCCTCGGACAGGGGCCCCTTTACAGCCCCAGCATTTT.

The chain joins TRBV9 to TRBJ1-2, with TRBD1 matching 9 bases. CDR1 and CDR2 (germline): SGDLS, YYNGEE. This CDR3 spans 15 amino acids. V was clipped by 4 bases and J by 8 bases; unmatched bases: 12. The CDR3 nucleotides read TGTGCCAGCAGCATTACAGGGGGCGCGGGGGGAGGCTACACCTTC. Its protein product is CASSITGGAGGGYTF.

In this sample, this clonotype turned up many times. The chain is built from TRBV9 and TRBJ2-3, with D unclear. CDR1 is SGDLS and CDR2 is YYNGEE in the germline V gene. This CDR3 region has 15 residues. V was clipped by 0 bases and J by 1 base, with 9 bases between them. The CDR3 sequence: CASSVDTGGTDTQYF. CDR3 DNA sequence: TGTGCCAGCAGCGTAGATACCGGAGGCACAGATACGCAGTATTTT.

The CDR3, as DNA: TGCAGTGCTAAACCCGTACAGAGTAGGCCCCAGCATTTT. This gives the protein CSAKPVQSRPQHF. The chain has TRBV20-1 and TRBJ1-5; D is unclear. This CDR3 has 13 amino acids. CDR1 is DFQATT and CDR2 is SNEGSKA in the germline V gene (reference sequence). The V and J ends lost 4 bases and 9 bases respectively, with 16 bases between them.

This clonotype has a handful of counts. The chain employs TRBV15 and TRBJ2-7, with D hard to call. V lost 4 bases and J lost 6, with 19 bases in between. The CDR3 extends over 15 amino acids. The germline CDR1 and CDR2 sequences are LNHNV and YYDKDF (reference sequence). The CDR3 coding sequence is TGTGCCACCAGCAACGCTCGAGCGTCGAGCTTCGAGCAGTACTTC. This translates into CATSNARASSFEQYF.

V is TRBV12-3 or TRBV12-4 and J is TRBJ2-2; 10 bases are a match to TRBD2. The CDR3 runs 17 residues. V lost 5 bases, J lost 2 bases, and 8 bases stayed unmatched. For the CDR3, the DNA is TGTGCCAGCAGTCCGGGACTAGCGAGAACTAACACCGGGGAGCTGTTTTTT. This codes for CASSPGLARTNTGELFF.

The V call is TRBV20-1, the J call TRBJ2-3; possible D gene TRBD1, 5 bases. With 0 bases removed from V and 2 bases from J, the gap between germline ends came to 9 bases. CDR3 length: 14 amino acids. Germline assignment: CDR1 DFQATT and CDR2 SNEGSKA (reference sequence). The CDR3 nucleotides are TGCAGTGCTAGAGATCGCAGGGCCACAGATACGCAGTATTTT. Protein: CSARDRRATDTQYF.

V is TRBV20-1 and J is TRBJ2-1; D remains unclear. Germline CDR1 and CDR2: DFQATT and SNEGSKA (reference sequence). V lost 3 bases, J lost 4 bases, and 16 bases lay in between. The CDR3 is 15 residues long. CDR3 in amino acids: CSARTVSSYYNEQFF. The CDR3 DNA sequence: TGCAGTGCTAGGACGGTGTCTAGTTATTACAATGAGCAGTTCTTC.

The chain joins TRBV5-6 to TRBJ2-1; 8 bases are shared with TRBD2. CDR1 is SGHDT and CDR2 is YYEEEE in the germline V gene. Unmatched junction bases numbered 7, after V lost 1 base and J lost 1 base. This CDR3 comprises 17 residues. CDR3: CASSLRVLAVSYNEQFF. As DNA, the CDR3 is TGTGCCAGCAGCTTGAGGGTACTAGCGGTATCCTACAATGAGCAGTTCTTC. The full variable domain, with the rest looked up from reference TRBV5-6 and TRBJ2-1, is DAGVTQSPTHLIKTRGQQVTLRCSPKSGHDTVSWYQQALGQGPQFIFQYYEEEERQRGNFPDRFSGHQFPNYSSELNVNALLLGDSALYLCASSLRVLAVSYNEQFFGPGTRLTVL.

This clonotype has a handful of counts. J is TRBJ1-2 and V is TRBV7-9; tentative D call: TRBD1 (5 bases). V lost 5 bases and J lost 0, with 16 bases in between. The CDR3 totals 16 residues. In germline, CDR1 is SEHNR, CDR2 FQNEAQ (reference sequence). The CDR3 DNA reads as TGTGCCAGCAGCCCAGGCTGGGACGGAGCTAACTATGGCTACACCTTC. It yields the protein CASSPGWDGANYGYTF. The full variable domain, rest sourced from reference TRBV7-9 and TRBJ1-2, is DTGVSQNPRHKITKRGQNVTFRCDPISEHNRLYWYRQTLGQGPEFLTYFQNEAQLEKSRLLSDRFSAERPKGSFSTLEIQRTEQGDSAMYLCASSPGWDGANYGYTFGSGTRLTVV.

The CDR3 DNA reads TGTGCCTGGAACCGGGGGGAACCTCAAGAGACCCAGTACTTC. It translates to CAWNRGEPQETQYF. The V call is TRBV30, the J call TRBJ2-5; TRBD2 aligns across 7 bases. V dropped 4 bases and J dropped 2; count of bases not matched to a gene: 7. Germline CDR1 reads GTSNPN; CDR2 reads SVGIG (reference sequence). The CDR3 has 14 amino acids.

V and J are TRBV12-3 or TRBV12-4 and TRBJ2-1; maybe TRBD2 (6 bases). CDR3 length: 16 residues. Trimming left V 6 bases short and J 7 bases short, with 22 bases between. This CDR3 reads CASRPLASVTLNEQFF. For the CDR3, the DNA is TGTGCCAGCAGACCCCTAGCGTCCGTCACCTTGAATGAGCAGTTCTTC.

This clonotype was seen many times. The chain combines TRBV5-6 with TRBJ1-1, with unresolved D. The CDR3 runs 15 residues. Per germline, CDR1 SGHDT and CDR2 YYEEEE. Trimming took off 4 bases at V and 1 base at J, with 14 bases between the two ends. The CDR3 DNA sequence: TGTGCCAGCAGCCCTACTCGGAACGGGAACACTGAAGCTTTCTTT. Its translation is CASSPTRNGNTEAFF. Using reference TRBV5-6 and TRBJ1-1 for the parts outside the CDR3, the full variable domain is DAGVTQSPTHLIKTRGQQVTLRCSPKSGHDTVSWYQQALGQGPQFIFQYYEEEERQRGNFPDRFSGHQFPNYSSELNVNALLLGDSALYLCASSPTRNGNTEAFFGQGTRLTVV.

V is TRBV11-2 and J is TRBJ1-2; D is uncertain. CDR1 is SGHAT and CDR2 is FQNNGV in the germline V gene. V gave up 1 base and J gave up 6 bases, with 12 bases separating them. The CDR3 runs 14 residues. CDR3 region: CASSLVDIRNGYTF. The CDR3 nucleotides are TGTGCCAGCAGCTTAGTCGATATCAGAAATGGCTACACCTTC.

This clonotype was seen only a few times. This sequence joins TRBV20-1 and TRBJ2-7; TRBD1 matches 8 bases. CDR3 length: 14 amino acids. V lost 3 bases and J lost 3; bases outside the gene matches: 7. CDR1 DFQATT and CDR2 SNEGSKA come from the germline V gene (reference sequence). The CDR3 DNA reads TGCAGTGCTAGGGACAGGGTCTCTCTCTACGAGCAGTACTTC. Translating it yields CSARDRVSLYEQYF.

This clonotype has just a few counts. V is TRBV4-2 and J is TRBJ1-6; the D gene is possibly TRBD1 (5 bases). CDR3 length: 15 amino acids. The V end was cut by 4 bases, the J end by 5 bases, with 12 bases between. CDR1 and CDR2 (germline): LGHNA, YNFKEQ. CDR3 bases: TGTGCCAGCAGCCTTCCCGGGGGAAATAATTCACCCCTCCACTTT. Translation: CASSLPGGNNSPLHF.

This clonotype was counted only a few times. The rearrangement links TRBV9 to TRBJ2-2; 9 bases are shared with TRBD2. The length of the CDR3 is 15 residues. V shed 3 bases, J shed 3 bases, and the junction held 3 bases outside the gene matches. Germline V gene lookup returns CDR1 SGDLS and CDR2 YYNGEE. CDR3 sequence (DNA): TGTGCCAGCAGCGCCCGACTAGCGGACACCGGGGAGCTGTTTTTT. It yields the protein CASSARLADTGELFF. The whole variable domain, filled in from reference TRBV9 and TRBJ2-2, reads DSGVTQTPKHLITATGQRVTLRCSPRSGDLSVYWYQQSLDQGLQFLIQYYNGEERAKGNILERFSAQQFPDLHSELNLSSLELGDSALYFCASSARLADTGELFFGEGSRLTVL.

This clonotype has ten or more counts. V gene TRBV5-1 combines with J gene TRBJ1-1; tentatively, D is TRBD1 (6 bases). V gave up 0 bases and J gave up 6 bases, with 12 bases separating them. The germline gives CDR1 SGHRS, CDR2 YFSETQ. The CDR3 is made up of 14 amino acids. The DNA for the CDR3 is TGCGCCAGCAGCTTGGCAGGGGAGAAGGCTGAAGCTTTCTTT. As protein: CASSLAGEKAEAFF.